This T cell receptor (beta chain) stems from a study of technical replicates of blood from several donors. Only in-frame clones appear in the TCRdb table, and some are missing; sequencing was by immunoSEQ multiplex PCR. The sample lists 75,000 or so clones; about 95% were seen once. Germline assignment: CDR1 SGHTA and CDR2 FQGNSA. Losses at the gene ends were 3 bases for V and 5 bases for J; bases not matched to a gene: 4. The CDR3 is 13 residues long. This clone was seen a few times. Sequencing input: T cells isolated from PBMCs. The TCR sequence derives from a human donor in good health. The V call is TRBV7-2, the J call TRBJ2-7; 7 bases are shared with TRBD1. CDR3 coding DNA: TGTGCCAGCAGCTTGGGACAGACCCACGAGCAGTACTTC. Translating it yields CASSLGQTHEQYF.